The 11 T cell receptor beta chains presented below share a single source sample, sequenced in a study of T cells in pancreatic ductal adenocarcinoma. The data were produced by immunoSEQ multiplex PCR, yet TCRdb's version contains in-frame clones alone and is incomplete. The table shows fewer than 5,000 clones, with roughly 80% occurring only once. No neoadjuvant therapy was given to the selected pancreatic ductal adenocarcinoma patients before their surgery. Sequencing was carried out using pancreatic tumor tissue. The source is a human donor with pancreatic ductal adenocarcinoma. The donor label of this sample is uncertain.

The rearrangement uses TRBV7-9 and TRBJ2-7, with 11 bases that match TRBD1. V lost 9 bases and J lost 4; bases outside the gene matches: 8. Germline V lookup: CDR1 SEHNR, CDR2 FQNEAQ (reference sequence). This CDR3 is built from 14 residues. CDR3: CASMWTGGAYEQYF. The DNA for the CDR3 is TGTGCCAGTATGTGGACAGGGGGCGCGTACGAGCAGTACTTC.

The CDR3 region has the DNA TGTGCCAGCAAGCGGCAGGACCTTCGGGACTATGGCTACACCTTC. Amino acid sequence: CASKRQDLRDYGYTF. The J gene is TRBJ1-2, the V gene TRBV28, with no clear D. CDR1 and CDR2 from the germline V gene are MDHEN and SYDVKM. Trimming took 7 bases from V and 3 from J, leaving 18 bases between them. CDR3 length equals 15 residues.

The V call is TRBV19, the J call TRBJ1-5; 8 bases agree with TRBD1. The CDR3 is made up of 19 amino acids. The germline V gene encodes CDR1 LNHDA and CDR2 SQIVND (reference sequence). V was clipped by 6 bases and J by 1 base; unmatched bases: 17. CDR3: CASRARGRGQFRSNQPQHF. The CDR3 DNA sequence: TGTGCCAGTAGGGCTCGGGGCAGGGGGCAATTTAGGAGCAATCAGCCCCAGCATTTT.

The V and J genes are TRBV7-2 and TRBJ2-7; TRBD1 agrees at 11 bases. The germline V gene has CDR1 SGHTA and CDR2 FQGNSA. V was pared by 4 bases and J by 0 bases, with 11 bases of the junction left unmatched. This CDR3 contains 18 residues. The CDR3 reads CASSSPNTGTGGSYEQYF. CDR3 nucleotide sequence: TGTGCCAGCAGCTCGCCAAATACCGGGACAGGGGGCTCCTACGAGCAGTACTTC.

Note on this clone: A junction boundary mismatches the germline segment, possibly from a read error. The V and J genes are TRBV9 and TRBJ1-2; possible D gene TRBD1, 6 bases. The CDR3 runs to 14 residues. Per germline, CDR1 SGDLS and CDR2 YYNGEE. This CDR3 reads CANSVDGTSYGYTF. The CDR3, as DNA: TGTGCCAACAGCGTAGACGGGACATCCTATGGCTACACCTTC. The full variable domain, with the rest looked up from reference TRBV9 and TRBJ1-2, is DSGVTQTPKHLITATGQRVTLRCSPRSGDLSVYWYQQSLDQGLQFLIQYYNGEERAKGNILERFSAQQFPDLHSELNLSSLELGDSALYFCANSVDGTSYGYTFGSGTRLTVV.

The CDR3 DNA follows: TGTGCCAGCAGTTATTTCGGGACTTCAACTAACTATGGCTACACCTTC. It is translated as CASSYFGTSTNYGYTF. This sequence joins TRBV6-6 and TRBJ1-2; a possible D gene is TRBD1 (5 bases). This CDR3 has 16 amino acids. Germline CDR1 is MNHNY and CDR2 is SVGAGI (reference sequence). Between the trimmed V and J ends, which lost 3 bases and 0 bases, there was a span of 14 bases.

This chain uses TRBV29-1 with TRBJ1-3, with TRBD1 matching over 7 bases. The CDR3 length is 13 residues. The ends lost 7 bases at V and 2 bases at J; junction bases unmatched: 5. The germline CDR1 and CDR2 sequences are SQVTM and ANQGSEA. Here the CDR3 reads CSARDSAGNTIYF. DNA for the CDR3: TGCAGCGCCAGGGACAGTGCTGGAAACACCATATATTTT.

The rearrangement links TRBV5-1 to TRBJ2-3; 10 positions agree with TRBD1. After removal of 4 bases from V and 0 bases from J, the junction contained 8 bases not matched to a gene. The germline gives CDR1 SGHRS, CDR2 YFSETQ. The CDR3 is made up of 17 amino acids. The CDR3 sequence is CASSANPGQGSTDTQYF. CDR3 in DNA: TGCGCCAGCAGCGCCAACCCGGGACAGGGGAGCACAGATACGCAGTATTTT.

The V and J genes are TRBV28 and TRBJ2-3; D might be TRBD2 (6 bases). The CDR3 is 15 residues long. Trimming pared 6 bases from V and 0 bases from J, leaving 13 bases between. The V gene's germline CDR1 is MDHEN and CDR2 SYDVKM. CDR3 residues: CASSLLAASTDTQYF. The CDR3 DNA is TGTGCCAGCAGCTTACTAGCAGCTAGCACAGATACGCAGTATTTT.

The chain uses TRBV11-3 and TRBJ2-5; D unclear. V gave up 5 bases and J gave up 1 base, with 11 bases separating them. Germline values: CDR1 SGHNT, CDR2 YENEEA. CDR3 length: 14 amino acids. This chain's CDR3 is CASSPDWGQETQYF. CDR3 in DNA: TGTGCCAGCAGCCCCGATTGGGGCCAAGAGACCCAGTACTTC.

This clone appeared once. This chain uses TRBV27 with TRBJ1-4, with TRBD1 matching over 10 bases. This CDR3 spans 15 amino acids. Germline V gene sequence: CDR1 MNHEY, CDR2 SMNVEV (reference sequence). V lost 0 bases, J lost 7 bases, and 2 bases stayed unmatched. This CDR3 reads CASSLSGTGVEKLFF. The CDR3 DNA reads as TGTGCCAGCAGTTTATCAGGGACAGGGGTTGAAAAACTGTTTTTT. The full variable domain, completed using reference TRBV27 and TRBJ1-4, is EAQVTQNPRYLITVTGKKLTVTCSQNMNHEYMSWYRQDPGLGLRQIYYSMNVEVTDKGDVPEGYKVSRKEKRNFPLILESPSPNQTSLYFCASSLSGTGVEKLFFGSGTQLSVL.